Sequencing of this T cell receptor (beta chain) was carried out in a study of CD8+CD57+ T cells in acquired aplastic anemia. At the level of the study: Each DNA sample taken from sorted CD4+ and CD8+ cells came to about 3.2 ug on average. Healthy donors yielded roughly 9.8 million CD4+ cell reads on average.

Findings and caveats of the study: Statistical testing detected no significant gap in CD8+ Simpson's diversity between patients and controls. Found in both controls and patients were twenty-nine CD8+ CDR3 sequences.

Of note for this clonotype: Its target is not known.

The length of the CDR3 is 15 residues. The V and J ends lost 3 bases and 8 bases respectively, with 18 bases between them. The germline V gene has CDR1 SGDLS and CDR2 YYNGEE. Genomic DNA was employed as the template in profiling TCR beta VDJ and CDR3. TCRdb used MiXCR to reprocess the reads, holding one entry per CDR3 protein. The sample lists hundreds of thousands of distinct CDR3 sequences, 65% to 80% occurring once. V usage is TRBV9 and J usage is TRBJ1-3; tentative D call: TRBD1 (6 bases). Sequences were obtained from sorted CD4+, CD8+, or CD8+CD57+ T cells (not recorded which) from PBMCs. The receptor's source is a human donor in good health, serving as a control. The CDR3 DNA reads TGTGCCAGCAGCGCCGGGGGGGGACACTGGGACACCATATATTTT. Translation: CASSAGGGHWDTIYF.